This is a list of T cell receptor beta chains from one sample in a study of beta chain features in type 1 diabetes. Using immunoSEQ multiplex PCR, the repertoire was profiled, and TCRdb retains in-frame clones only, with some absent. The sample includes about 140,000 clones, roughly 7.2% seen only once; the top ten take around 1.5%. Sequenced material: central memory CD4+ T cells from blood. Every receptor here comes from a woman in her twenties or thirties in good health. Each CDR3 is given with its conserved first and last residue. The order of the fields is V gene, J gene, D gene, clone size, CDR3 DNA, CDR3 protein. The D gene is left open where the match is weak. Size is omitted from some rows. Given values are once, few, many or a class for expanded clones.

V: TRBV28
J: TRBJ2-7
D: TRBD2
size: NA
DNA: TGTGCCAGCAGCCAAACTAGCGGCCGAGGCTACGAGCAGTACTTC
CDR3: CASSQTSGRGYEQYF

V: TRBV19
J: TRBJ2-5
D: TRBD1
size: NA
DNA: TGTGCCAGTAGTATAGCCGGACAGGGACGAGAGACCCAGTACTTC
CDR3: CASSIAGQGRETQYF

V: TRBV28
J: TRBJ1-2
D: NA
size: many
DNA: TGTGCCAGCCGGACAGAATCTTATGGCTACACCTTC
CDR3: CASRTESYGYTF

V: TRBV2
J: TRBJ2-4
D: NA
size: few
DNA: TGTGCCAGCAGTGAGGTGGACACCAAAAACATTCAGTACTTC
CDR3: CASSEVDTKNIQYF

V: TRBV5-1
J: TRBJ1-4
D: NA
size: few
DNA: TGCGCCAGCAGCGACGACAGCTCTACCGCAACTAATGAAAAACTGTTTTTT
CDR3: CASSDDSSTATNEKLFF

V: TRBV9
J: TRBJ1-5
D: TRBD1
size: NA
DNA: TGTGCCAGCAGCGCACAGGGGGAGAACAATCAGCCCCAGCATTTT
CDR3: CASSAQGENNQPQHF

V: TRBV9
J: TRBJ2-6
D: NA
size: few
DNA: TGTGCCAGCAGCGTAGTGGGGGCGGGTGGGGCCAACGTCCTGACTTTC
CDR3: CASSVVGAGGANVLTF

V: TRBV6-1
J: TRBJ2-5
D: TRBD1
size: few
DNA: TGTGCCAGCAGTGCCCTACAGGGGCACCAAGAGACCCAGTACTTC
CDR3: CASSALQGHQETQYF

V: TRBV7-3
J: TRBJ2-6
D: NA
size: few
DNA: TGTGCCAGCAGCCAACTGCCTGGGGCCAACGTCCTGACTTTC
CDR3: CASSQLPGANVLTF

V: TRBV25-1
J: TRBJ1-2
D: NA
size: few
DNA: TGTGCCAGCAGTGAGGGGTGGAGGGTCTCAAGGGGCTATGGCTACACCTTC
CDR3: CASSEGWRVSRGYGYTF

V: TRBV11-1
J: TRBJ1-1
D: TRBD1
size: few
DNA: TGTGCCAGCAGCGGACAGGGCGACACTGAAGCTTTCTTT
CDR3: CASSGQGDTEAFF

V: TRBV18
J: TRBJ2-7
D: TRBD1
size: few
DNA: TGTGCCAGCTCACGCACGGGACAGACCTACGAGCAGTACTTC
CDR3: CASSRTGQTYEQYF

V: TRBV28
J: TRBJ1-2
D: NA
size: few
DNA: TGTGCCAGCAGTATCTCCAGGGATTTCAGCTATGGCTACACCTTC
CDR3: CASSISRDFSYGYTF

V: TRBV7-3
J: TRBJ2-5
D: NA
size: few
DNA: TGTGCCAGCAGCTTAGTTGAGGGAGGAAGGGAGCAGTACTTC
CDR3: CASSLVEGGREQYF

V: TRBV28
J: TRBJ1-5
D: NA
size: NA
DNA: TGTGCCAGCAGTTTCCTCGCGAAGGGGGTAGGGCCCCAGCATTTT
CDR3: CASSFLAKGVGPQHF

V: TRBV7-3
J: TRBJ2-2
D: NA
size: few
DNA: TGTGCCAGCAAGGGTGGGACACAAGACACCGGGGAGCTGTTTTTT
CDR3: CASKGGTQDTGELFF

V: TRBV15
J: TRBJ2-7
D: NA
size: few
DNA: TGTGCCACCAGCAGACTGTACGGTTTCTCCTACGAGCAGTACTTC
CDR3: CATSRLYGFSYEQYF